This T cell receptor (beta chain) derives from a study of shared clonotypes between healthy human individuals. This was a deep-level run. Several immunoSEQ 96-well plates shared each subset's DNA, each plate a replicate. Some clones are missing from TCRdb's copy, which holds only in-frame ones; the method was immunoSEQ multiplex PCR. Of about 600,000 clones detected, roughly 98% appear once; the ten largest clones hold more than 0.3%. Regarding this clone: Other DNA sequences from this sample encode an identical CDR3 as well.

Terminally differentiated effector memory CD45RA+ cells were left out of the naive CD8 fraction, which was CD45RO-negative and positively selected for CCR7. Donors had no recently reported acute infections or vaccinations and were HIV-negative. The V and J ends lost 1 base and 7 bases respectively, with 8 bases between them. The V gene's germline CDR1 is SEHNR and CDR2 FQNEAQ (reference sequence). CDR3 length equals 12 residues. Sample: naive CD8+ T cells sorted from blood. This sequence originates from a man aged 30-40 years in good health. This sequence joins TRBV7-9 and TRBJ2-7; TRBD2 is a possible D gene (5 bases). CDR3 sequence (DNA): TGTGCCAGCAGCTTAGGAGGGAGAGAGCAGTACTTC. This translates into CASSLGGREQYF.